The 19 T cell receptor beta chains below come from one sample, sequenced in a study of blood T cell repertoires in COVID-19. The repertoire was sequenced with immunoSEQ multiplex PCR; TCRdb's copy has only in-frame clones and lacks some. The table lists about 50,000 clones, about 82% of them singletons. The specimen sequenced was peripheral blood. All receptors derive from a woman aged 55 to 70 with acute or convalescent COVID-19.

The rearrangement joins TRBV14 to TRBJ2-7; D may be TRBD2 (5 bases). The CDR3 length is 13 residues. Germline V lookup: CDR1 SGHDN, CDR2 FVKESK. V lost 4 bases and J 6 bases, leaving 13 bases between the germline ends. The CDR3 is CASSPQGGGEQYF. For the CDR3, the DNA is TGTGCCAGCAGCCCACAAGGAGGAGGCGAGCAGTACTTC. The entire variable domain, with the rest obtained from reference TRBV14 and TRBJ2-7, is as follows: EAGVTQFPSHSVIEKGQTVTLRCDPISGHDNLYWYRRVMGKEIKFLLHFVKESKQDESGMPNNRFLAERTGGTYSTLKVQPAELEDSGVYFCASSPQGGGEQYFGPGTRLTVT.

The rearrangement uses TRBV12-5 and TRBJ1-5; D gene unclear. V was clipped by 0 bases and J by 2 bases, with 11 bases between them. The CDR3 length is 16 residues. CDR1 is LGHNT, CDR2 FRNRAP, per germline. For the CDR3, the DNA is TGTGCTAGTGGTTTGGTACTAGGGAAGGGCAATCAGCCCCAGCATTTT. Amino acids: CASGLVLGKGNQPQHF.

The V gene is TRBV18, the J gene TRBJ2-5, with 7 bases fitting TRBD1. CDR3 length: 14 amino acids. Trimming at V came to 3 bases and at J to 4 bases, leaving 5 bases not matched to a gene. CDR1 and CDR2 from the germline V gene are KGHSH and LQKENI. CDR3 bases: TGTGCCAGCTCACCCGACAGGGCCCCAGAGACCCAGTACTTC. This gives the protein CASSPDRAPETQYF.

The genes are TRBV3-1 (or the pseudogene TRBV3-2) and TRBJ1-2; D unclear. V lost 0 bases, J lost 5 bases, and 13 bases lay in between. CDR1 LGHDT and CDR2 YNNKEL come from the germline V gene (reference sequence). This CDR3 region has 15 residues. For the CDR3, the DNA is TGTGCCAGCAGCCAAGATTTCACGGGGAAGTATGGCTACACCTTC. This translates into CASSQDFTGKYGYTF.

This clone showed up just once. The V and J genes are TRBV18 and TRBJ1-2; possible D gene TRBD1, 6 bases. Germline CDR1 KGHSH, CDR2 LQKENI. The germline V and J ends were trimmed by 3 bases and 2 bases, with 10 bases remaining between them. The CDR3 has 14 residues. The CDR3 DNA reads as TGTGCCAGCTCACCTCAGGGGTCAAACTATGGCTACACCTTC. It translates to CASSPQGSNYGYTF.

The chain carries TRBV6-6 and TRBJ1-1; D gene uncertain. Deletions cut 0 bases from V and 1 base from J, with 3 bases between. Germline V gene data show CDR1 as MNHNY and CDR2 as SVGAGI (reference sequence). This CDR3 is 13 amino acids long. The CDR3 DNA reads TGTGCCAGCAGTTACTCCCAGAACACTGAAGCTTTCTTT. Protein product: CASSYSQNTEAFF.

The rearrangement joins TRBV7-8 to TRBJ1-1, with D perhaps TRBD1 (6 bases). Per the germline V gene, CDR1 is SGHVS and CDR2 is FQNEAQ. This CDR3 is built from 15 residues. Trimming cost V 5 bases and J 6 bases, with 19 bases left between them. The CDR3 here is CASSLVWGSGAEAFF. CDR3 DNA: TGTGCCAGCAGCCTGGTCTGGGGTTCAGGGGCTGAAGCTTTCTTT.

J is TRBJ1-6 and V is TRBV7-3, with 9 bases that match TRBD1. V lost 4 bases to trimming and J lost 4 bases; unmatched junction nucleotides: 5. Germline V gene data show CDR1 as SGHTA and CDR2 as FQGTGA. The CDR3 sequence is 16 residues long. The CDR3 nucleotides are TGTGCCAGCAGCTCACAGGGGGCGGGGTATAATTCACCCCTCCACTTT. Translating it yields CASSSQGAGYNSPLHF.

The chain uses TRBV30 and TRBJ2-5; D gene uncertain. The germline V gene has CDR1 GTSNPN and CDR2 SVGIG (reference sequence). The CDR3 has 12 residues. Trimming removed 3 bases from V and 9 bases from J, with 14 bases in between. The CDR3 sequence is CAWRTLFAAQYF. CDR3 sequence (DNA): TGTGCCTGGAGGACCCTCTTTGCGGCCCAGTACTTC.

The chain uses TRBV18 and TRBJ2-1; perhaps TRBD1 as D (5 bases). CDR3 length equals 17 residues. The V and J ends lost 0 bases and 4 bases respectively, with 16 bases between them. Germline values: CDR1 KGHSH, CDR2 LQKENI. The CDR3 spells CASSPPVEGRVYNEQFF. In nucleotides, the CDR3 is TGTGCCAGCTCACCACCGGTGGAAGGCAGGGTATACAATGAGCAGTTCTTC.

V usage is TRBV7-9 and J usage is TRBJ2-7; 10 bases fit TRBD1. This CDR3 region has 14 residues. The germline CDR1 and CDR2 sequences are SEHNR and FQNEAQ (reference sequence). V dropped 3 bases and J dropped 7; count of bases not matched to a gene: 6. CDR3 bases: TGTGCCAGCAGCTTGGACAGGGGGACTCGGGAGCAGTACTTC. It yields the protein CASSLDRGTREQYF.

The CDR3 sequence: CASSYGDAGTEAFF. The CDR3 coding sequence is TGTGCCAGCAGTTATGGCGACGCGGGCACTGAAGCTTTCTTT. The J gene is TRBJ1-1, the V gene TRBV6-6; D gene unclear. Trimming took 3 bases from V and 4 from J, leaving 12 bases between them. CDR1 MNHNY and CDR2 SVGAGI come from the germline V gene (reference sequence). This CDR3 is built from 14 residues.

The chain employs TRBV7-9 and TRBJ1-1; no clear D. Germline CDR1 SEHNR, CDR2 FQNEAQ (reference sequence). The CDR3 is 13 amino acids. V was cut by 4 bases and J by 5 bases, with 11 bases left in between. CDR3 loop: CASSSMTGTEAFF. CDR3 nucleotides: TGTGCCAGCAGCTCGATGACGGGGACTGAAGCTTTCTTT.

V usage is TRBV5-4 and J usage is TRBJ2-2; D uncertain. This CDR3 spans 15 amino acids. V lost 0 bases and J 6 bases, leaving 12 bases between the germline ends. Germline CDR1 is SGHNT and CDR2 is YYREEE (reference sequence). CDR3 protein: CASSLEFRPAGELFF. CDR3 bases: TGTGCCAGCAGCTTGGAGTTCAGGCCGGCCGGGGAGCTGTTTTTT.

V usage is TRBV24-1 and J usage is TRBJ2-1; TRBD1 matches at 7 bases. Germline CDR1 and CDR2: KGHDR and SFDVKD. The CDR3 spans 14 residues. V was pared by 6 bases and J by 0 bases, with 1 base of the junction left unmatched. CDR3 loop: CATSKGASYNEQFF. The CDR3 DNA sequence: TGTGCCACCAGTAAGGGGGCCTCCTACAATGAGCAGTTCTTC.

The chain links TRBV2 to TRBJ2-1; D possibly corresponds to TRBD1 (6 bases). From germline, CDR1 is SNHLY and CDR2 FYNNEI. The V end was cut by 7 bases, the J end by 8 bases, with 12 bases between. The CDR3 totals 12 residues. The CDR3 DNA sequence: TGTGCCAGCACCGGGACATGGGATGAGCAGTTCTTC. Protein sequence: CASTGTWDEQFF.

The chain links TRBV4-2 to TRBJ2-1; 12 bases align to TRBD2. Germline CDR1 LGHNA, CDR2 YNFKEQ. The CDR3 consists of 17 residues. Trimming removed 2 bases from V and 6 bases from J; junction bases left unmatched: 8. The CDR3 coding sequence is TGTGCCAGCAGCCAATACCTAGCGGGGGGGCGAGGCAATGAGCAGTTCTTC. This codes for CASSQYLAGGRGNEQFF.

This clone was seen once. The V call is TRBV15, the J call TRBJ1-4; 7 bases align to TRBD1. J gave up 3 bases and V 3 bases, and 13 bases lay outside the gene matches. Per the germline V gene, CDR1 is LNHNV and CDR2 is YYDKDF (reference sequence). The CDR3 spans 18 residues. CDR3 in DNA: TGTGCCACCAGCAGTCTGACAGGGTATTCGGTGCCTAATGAAAAACTGTTTTTT. Translating gives CATSSLTGYSVPNEKLFF.

The chain uses TRBV12-3 or TRBV12-4 and TRBJ1-2; D is possibly TRBD1 (6 bases). CDR3 length: 13 amino acids. Trimming cost V 6 bases and J 7 bases, with 15 bases left between them. CDR3 in amino acids: CASRPHRQAGYTF. The CDR3 DNA sequence: TGTGCCAGCAGACCACATCGACAGGCTGGCTACACCTTC.